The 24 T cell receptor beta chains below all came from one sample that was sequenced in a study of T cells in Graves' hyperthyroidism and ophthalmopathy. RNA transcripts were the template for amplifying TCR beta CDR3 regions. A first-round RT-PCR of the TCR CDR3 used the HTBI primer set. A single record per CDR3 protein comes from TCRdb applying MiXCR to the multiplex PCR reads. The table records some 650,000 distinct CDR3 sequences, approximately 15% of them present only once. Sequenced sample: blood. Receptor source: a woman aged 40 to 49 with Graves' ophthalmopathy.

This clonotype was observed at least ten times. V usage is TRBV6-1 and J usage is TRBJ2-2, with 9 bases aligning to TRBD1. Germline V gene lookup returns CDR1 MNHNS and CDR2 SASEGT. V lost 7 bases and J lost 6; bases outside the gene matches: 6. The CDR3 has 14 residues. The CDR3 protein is CASKTRQGAGELFF. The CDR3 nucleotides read TGTGCCAGCAAGACGAGACAGGGGGCCGGGGAGCTGTTTTTT.

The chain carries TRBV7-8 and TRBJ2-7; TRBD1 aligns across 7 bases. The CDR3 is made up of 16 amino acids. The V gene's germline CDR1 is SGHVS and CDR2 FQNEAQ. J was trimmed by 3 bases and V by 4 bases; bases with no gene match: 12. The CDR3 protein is CASSYLTGTSRYEQYF. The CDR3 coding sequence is TGTGCCAGCAGCTACCTGACAGGGACCTCCCGCTACGAGCAGTACTTC.

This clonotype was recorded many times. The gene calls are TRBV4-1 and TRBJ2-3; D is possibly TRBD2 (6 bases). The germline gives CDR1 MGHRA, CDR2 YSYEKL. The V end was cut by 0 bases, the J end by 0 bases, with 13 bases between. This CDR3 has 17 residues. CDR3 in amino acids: CASSQEGGGGSTDTQYF. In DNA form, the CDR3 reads TGCGCCAGCAGCCAAGAAGGTGGCGGAGGGAGCACAGATACGCAGTATTTT.

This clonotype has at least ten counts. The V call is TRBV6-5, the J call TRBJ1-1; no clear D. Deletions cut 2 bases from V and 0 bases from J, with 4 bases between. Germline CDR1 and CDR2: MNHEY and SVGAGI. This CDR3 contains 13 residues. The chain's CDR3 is CASSYLLNTEAFF. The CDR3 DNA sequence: TGTGCCAGCAGTTACCTTCTGAACACTGAAGCTTTCTTT.

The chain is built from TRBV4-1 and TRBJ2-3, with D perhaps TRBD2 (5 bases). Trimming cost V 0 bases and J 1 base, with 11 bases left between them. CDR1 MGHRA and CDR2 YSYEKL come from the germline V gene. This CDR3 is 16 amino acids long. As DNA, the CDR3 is TGCGCCAGCAGCCAAGAGCCGATGGAGGGCACAGATACGCAGTATTTT. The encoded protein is CASSQEPMEGTDTQYF.

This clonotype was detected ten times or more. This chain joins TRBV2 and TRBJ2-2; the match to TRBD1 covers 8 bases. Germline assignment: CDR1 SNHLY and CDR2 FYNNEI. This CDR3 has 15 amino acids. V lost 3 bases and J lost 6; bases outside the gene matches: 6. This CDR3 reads CASSERTGIPGELFF. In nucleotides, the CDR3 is TGTGCCAGCAGTGAGAGGACAGGGATACCCGGGGAGCTGTTTTTT.

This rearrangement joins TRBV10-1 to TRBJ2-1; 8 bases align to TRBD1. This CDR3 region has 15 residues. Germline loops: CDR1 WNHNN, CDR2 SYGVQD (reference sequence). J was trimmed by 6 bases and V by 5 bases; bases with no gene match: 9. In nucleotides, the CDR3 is TGCGCCAGCAGTCAGCAGGGGGCACGTCTCAATGAGCAGTTCTTC. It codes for CASSQQGARLNEQFF.

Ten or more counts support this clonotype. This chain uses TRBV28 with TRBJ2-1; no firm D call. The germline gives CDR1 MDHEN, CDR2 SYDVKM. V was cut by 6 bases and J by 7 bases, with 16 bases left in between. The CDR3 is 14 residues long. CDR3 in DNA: TGTGCCAGCAGCCCTAGGGTCCGTCTAAATGAGCAGTTCTTC. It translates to CASSPRVRLNEQFF.

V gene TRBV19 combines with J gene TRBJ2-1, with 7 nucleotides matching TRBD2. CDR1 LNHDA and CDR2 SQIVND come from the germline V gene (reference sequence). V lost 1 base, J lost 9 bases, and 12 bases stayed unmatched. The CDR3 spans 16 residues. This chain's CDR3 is CASSIAAGDGVGEQFF. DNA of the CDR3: TGTGCCAGTAGTATAGCTGCGGGAGACGGTGTAGGTGAGCAGTTCTTC.

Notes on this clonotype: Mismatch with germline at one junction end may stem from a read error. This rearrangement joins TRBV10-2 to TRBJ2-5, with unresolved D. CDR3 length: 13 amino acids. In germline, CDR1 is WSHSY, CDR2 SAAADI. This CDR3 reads CASRLQYQETQYF. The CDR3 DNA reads TGCGCCAGCAGACTACAGTACCAGGAGACCCAGTACTTC.

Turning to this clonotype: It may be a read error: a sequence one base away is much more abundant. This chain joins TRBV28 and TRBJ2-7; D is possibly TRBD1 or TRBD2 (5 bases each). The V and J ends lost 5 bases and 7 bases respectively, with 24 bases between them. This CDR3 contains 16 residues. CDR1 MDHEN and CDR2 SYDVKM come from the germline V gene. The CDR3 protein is CASSPTGRAEWGEQYF. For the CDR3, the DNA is TGTGCCAGCAGTCCTACCGGACGAGCCGAATGGGGGGAGCAGTACTTC.

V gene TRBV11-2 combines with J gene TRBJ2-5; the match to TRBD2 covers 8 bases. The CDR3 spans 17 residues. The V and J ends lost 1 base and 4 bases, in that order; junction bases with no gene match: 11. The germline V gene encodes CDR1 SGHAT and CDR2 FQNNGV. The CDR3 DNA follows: TGTGCCAGCAGCTTAGCCGGAGCGGGGGCCGCGACAGAGACCCAGTACTTC. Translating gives CASSLAGAGAATETQYF.

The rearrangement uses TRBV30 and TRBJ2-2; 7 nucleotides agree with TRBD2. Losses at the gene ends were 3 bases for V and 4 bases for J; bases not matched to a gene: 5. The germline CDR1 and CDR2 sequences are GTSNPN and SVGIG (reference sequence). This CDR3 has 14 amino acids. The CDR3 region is CAWRGRATTGELFF. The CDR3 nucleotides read TGTGCCTGGAGGGGGAGGGCCACCACCGGGGAGCTGTTTTTT.

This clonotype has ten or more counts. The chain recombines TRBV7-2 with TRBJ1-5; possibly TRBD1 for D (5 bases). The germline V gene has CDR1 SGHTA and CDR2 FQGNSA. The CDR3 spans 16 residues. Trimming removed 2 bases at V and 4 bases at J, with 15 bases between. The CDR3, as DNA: TGTGCCAGCAGCTTAACAGCCTGGGGCCCTAATCAGCCCCAGCATTTT. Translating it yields CASSLTAWGPNQPQHF.

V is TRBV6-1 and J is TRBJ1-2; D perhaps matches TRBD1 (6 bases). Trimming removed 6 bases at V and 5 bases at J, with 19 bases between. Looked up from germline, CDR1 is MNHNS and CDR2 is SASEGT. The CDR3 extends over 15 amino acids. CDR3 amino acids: CASREITRGPYGYTF. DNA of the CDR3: TGTGCCAGCAGAGAAATCACCAGGGGCCCTTATGGCTACACCTTC.

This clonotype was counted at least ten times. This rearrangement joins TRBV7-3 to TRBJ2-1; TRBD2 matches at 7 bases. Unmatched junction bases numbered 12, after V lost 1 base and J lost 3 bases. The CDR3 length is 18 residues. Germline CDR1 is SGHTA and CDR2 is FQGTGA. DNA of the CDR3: TGTGCCAGCAGCTTAATGGGACCCGGGGGGACCATCTACAATGAGCAGTTCTTC. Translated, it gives CASSLMGPGGTIYNEQFF.

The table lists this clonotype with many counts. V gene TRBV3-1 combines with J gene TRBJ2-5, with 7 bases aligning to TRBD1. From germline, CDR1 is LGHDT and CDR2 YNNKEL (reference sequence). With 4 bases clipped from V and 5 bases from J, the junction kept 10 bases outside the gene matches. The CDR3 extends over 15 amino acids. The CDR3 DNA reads TGTGCCAGCAGCCCCCTCGAGGGGGCCTGGGAGACCCAGTACTTC. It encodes CASSPLEGAWETQYF.

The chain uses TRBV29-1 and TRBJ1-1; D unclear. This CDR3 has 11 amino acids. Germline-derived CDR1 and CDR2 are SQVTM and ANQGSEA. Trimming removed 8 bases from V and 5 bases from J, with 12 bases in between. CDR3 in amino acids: CSIGRSTEAFF. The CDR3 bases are TGCAGCATTGGACGGTCTACTGAAGCTTTCTTT. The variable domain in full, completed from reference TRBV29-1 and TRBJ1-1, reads SAVISQKPSRDICQRGTSLTIQCQVDSQVTMMFWYRQQPGQSLTLIATANQGSEATYESGFVIDKFPISRPNLTFSTLTVSNMSPEDSSIYLCSIGRSTEAFFGQGTRLTVV.

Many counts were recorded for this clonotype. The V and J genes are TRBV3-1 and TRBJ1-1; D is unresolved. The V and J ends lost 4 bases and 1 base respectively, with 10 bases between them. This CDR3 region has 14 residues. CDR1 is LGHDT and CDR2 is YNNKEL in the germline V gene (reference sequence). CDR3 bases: TGTGCCAGCAGCCGAACCGCACGGAACACTGAAGCTTTCTTT. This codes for CASSRTARNTEAFF.

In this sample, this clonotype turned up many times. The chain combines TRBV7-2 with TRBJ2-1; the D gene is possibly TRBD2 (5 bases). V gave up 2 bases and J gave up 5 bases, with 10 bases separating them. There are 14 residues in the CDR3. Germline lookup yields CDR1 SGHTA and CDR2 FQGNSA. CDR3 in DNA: TGTGCCAGCAGCTTATATGGGGAGCACAATGAGCAGTTCTTC. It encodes CASSLYGEHNEQFF.

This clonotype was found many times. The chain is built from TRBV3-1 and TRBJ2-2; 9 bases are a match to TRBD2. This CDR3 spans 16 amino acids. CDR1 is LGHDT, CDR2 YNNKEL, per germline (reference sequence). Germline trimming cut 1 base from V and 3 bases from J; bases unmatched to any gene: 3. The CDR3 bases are TGTGCCAGCAGCCAAGTTAGCGGGAGTCACACCGGGGAGCTGTTTTTT. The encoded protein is CASSQVSGSHTGELFF. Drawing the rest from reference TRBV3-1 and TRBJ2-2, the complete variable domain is DTAVSQTPKYLVTQMGNDKSIKCEQNLGHDTMYWYKQDSKKFLKIMFSYNNKELIINETVPNRFSPKSPDKAHLNLHINSLELGDSAVYFCASSQVSGSHTGELFFGEGSRLTVL.

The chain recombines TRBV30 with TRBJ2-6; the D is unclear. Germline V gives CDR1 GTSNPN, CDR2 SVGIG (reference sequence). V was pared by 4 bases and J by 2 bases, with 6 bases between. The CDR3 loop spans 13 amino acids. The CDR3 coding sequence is TGTGCCTGGAAACCCCCTGGGGCCAACGTCCTGACTTTC. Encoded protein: CAWKPPGANVLTF.

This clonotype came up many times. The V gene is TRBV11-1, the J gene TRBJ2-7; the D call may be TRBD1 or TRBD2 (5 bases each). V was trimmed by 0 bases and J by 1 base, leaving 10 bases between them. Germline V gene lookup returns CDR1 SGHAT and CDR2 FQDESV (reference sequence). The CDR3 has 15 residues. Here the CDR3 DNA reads TGTGCCAGCAGCTTAGCGAGGGGCAAATCCTACGAGCAGTACTTC. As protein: CASSLARGKSYEQYF.

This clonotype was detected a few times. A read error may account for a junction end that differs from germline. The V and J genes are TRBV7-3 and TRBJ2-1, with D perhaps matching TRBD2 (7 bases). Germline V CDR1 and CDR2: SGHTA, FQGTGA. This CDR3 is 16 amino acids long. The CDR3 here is CASSLGPGGGYNEQFF. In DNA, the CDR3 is TGTGCCAGTAGCTTAGGGCCGGGGGGCGGCTACAATGAGCAGTTCTTC. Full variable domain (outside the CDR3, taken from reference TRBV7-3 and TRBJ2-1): GAGVSQTPSNKVTEKGKYVELRCDPISGHTALYWYRQSLGQGPEFLIYFQGTGAADDSGLPNDRFFAVRPEGSVSTLKIQRTERGDSAVYLCASSLGPGGGYNEQFFGPGTRLTVL.